This T cell receptor (beta chain) was obtained from a study of shared clonotypes between healthy human individuals. Broader study findings: Sample collection involved blood only; tissue repertoires are likely different.

Splitting the CD4+ cells yielded a CD45RA+ naive subset and a CD45RA-negative memory subset. Details on this clone: Antigen unknown. This specimen includes other DNA sequences encoding the same CDR3.

In germline, CDR1 is LNHDA, CDR2 SQIVND (reference sequence). The V segment lost 4 bases and the J segment 2 bases; nucleotides outside the gene matches: 0. The CDR3 runs 13 residues. Template for every sorted-subset replicate PCR totaled approximately 200 ng DNA, roughly 30,000 T cell genomes. Assay used: immunoSEQ multiplex PCR; TCRdb lists only in-frame clones, some missing. Among some 1.4 million clones listed, roughly 96% were seen once. The sequenced sample consisted of naive CD4+ T cells sorted from blood. Subset reported: CD45RA+ positively selected. This TCR came from a man in his thirties or forties in good health. The chain is built from TRBV19 and TRBJ2-7; 9 nucleotides align to TRBD1. This CDR3 reads CASSRTGAYEQYF. The CDR3 DNA follows: TGTGCCAGTAGTAGGACAGGGGCCTACGAGCAGTACTTC. Together with reference TRBV19 and TRBJ2-7, the CDR3 gives the full variable domain: DGGITQSPKYLFRKEGQNVTLSCEQNLNHDAMYWYRQDPGQGLRLIYYSQIVNDFQKGDIAEGYSVSREKKESFPLTVTSAQKNPTAFYLCASSRTGAYEQYFGPGTRLTVT.